This T cell receptor (beta chain) was captured by sequencing in a study of shared clonotypes between healthy human individuals. This CDR3 region has 15 residues. Germline CDR1 is MNHNS and CDR2 is SASEGT. Trimming took off 6 bases at V and 0 bases at J, with 12 bases between the two ends. Nashville, Tennessee was home to all donors, each a Caucasian adult. Data came from immunoSEQ multiplex PCR; TCRdb stores just in-frame clones and leaves some out. Here the sample spans roughly 2.6 million clones, roughly nine tenths being singletons. The V and J genes are TRBV6-1 and TRBJ1-5, with D unclear. Sequencing used naive CD4+ T cells sorted from blood. Subset described: CD45RA+ positively selected. The origin of this receptor is a young man in good health. CDR3 amino acids: CASSPNSFSNQPQHF. For the CDR3, the DNA is TGTGCCAGCAGCCCAAATTCATTTAGCAATCAGCCCCAGCATTTT.